A selection of T cell receptor beta chains follows, all from one sample in a study of metastatic and nonmetastatic thyroid tumors. TCRdb called clones again from the PCR reads with MiXCR. The table shows tens of thousands of clones, with around 12% occurring only once. The sample taken for sequencing was tumor tissue. Receptors originate from a female donor with papillary thyroid cancer or a benign thyroid nodule (not recorded which). Some clones in this sample may be carry-over from other donors' samples. Each CDR3 is given with its conserved first and last residue.

TRBV10-2	CASSEWGFQPQHF
TRBV5-1	CASSLQGLHEQYF
TRBV24-1	CATGARDHRGEDTQYF
TRBV6-2/TRBV6-3	CASSYANQGTQYF
TRBV19	CASSPGRTSGNTIYF
TRBV5-6	CASSLDNRDKLQYF
TRBV6-6	CASSYGGGAWPQHF
TRBV15	CATSRGGAGDYEQYF
TRBV7-3	CASSLLPTGGNSPLHF
TRBV9	CASSVDWTVGEQYF
TRBV19	CASSSGSPMTGELFF
TRBV10-2	CASRDSGGNIQYF
TRBV28	CASSFFDPDTQYF
TRBV12-3/TRBV12-4	CTSTEAFF
TRBV20-1	CSAREGAGGWSYNEQFF
TRBV4-1	CASSQEAEAKNIQYF
TRBV7-3	CASSPSGVHRAPDTQYF
TRBV12-3/TRBV12-4	CASSRGTGNAGELFF
TRBV20-1	CSASLPPSSGSPFTDTQYF
TRBV5-4	CASSLARGGLAGGPGTRETQYF